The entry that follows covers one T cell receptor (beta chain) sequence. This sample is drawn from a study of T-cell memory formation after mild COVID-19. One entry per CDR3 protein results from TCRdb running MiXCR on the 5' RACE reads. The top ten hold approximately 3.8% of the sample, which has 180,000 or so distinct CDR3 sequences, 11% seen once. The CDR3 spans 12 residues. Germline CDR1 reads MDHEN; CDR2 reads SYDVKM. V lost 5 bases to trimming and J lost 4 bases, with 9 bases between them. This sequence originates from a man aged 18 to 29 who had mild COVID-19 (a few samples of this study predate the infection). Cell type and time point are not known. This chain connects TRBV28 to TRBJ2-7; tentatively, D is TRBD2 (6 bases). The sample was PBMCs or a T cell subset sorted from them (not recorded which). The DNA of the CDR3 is TGTGCCAGCAGTGAGGGGAGGTACGAGCAGTACGTC. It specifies CASSEGRYEQYV.